These T cell receptor beta chains were read from a single sample in a study of glioma-infiltrating T cells after dendritic cell vaccination. Here immunoSEQ multiplex PCR was the method, and the copy in TCRdb shows in-frame clones only, minus some. This sample has tens of thousands of clones, with around 83% found just once. This material consisted of blood, taken after dendritic cell vaccination. The receptors stem from a human donor with glioblastoma. Each CDR3 is given with its conserved first and last residue. Not every row has a clone size; where given, it reads once, few, many or a size class.

>TRBV6-5|TRBJ1-2|few
CASSGQGKYGYTF
>TRBV5-6|TRBJ1-4|.
CASSLGAVAEKLFF
>TRBV7-2|TRBJ1-1|.
CASSRWTGENTEAFF
>TRBV5-1|.|.
CASALTPYEQYF
>TRBV14|TRBJ1-2|.
CASSHSSGTFYGYTF
>TRBV5-4|TRBJ1-5|.
CASSLGGGEQQPQHF
>TRBV27|TRBJ2-2|.
CASKDRVTGELFF
>TRBV7-2|TRBJ2-6|.
CASSVDRGSNVLTF
>TRBV11-2|TRBJ1-1|once
CASSQPYRGDTEAFF
>TRBV13|TRBJ1-6|.
CASSRLKGVSYNSPLHF
>TRBV11-2|TRBJ2-7|once
CASTPGAGGTSYEQYF
>TRBV2|TRBJ1-2|.
CASSERRREAGGYTF
>TRBV7-6|TRBJ1-1|.
CASSLVSTEAFF
>TRBV9|TRBJ1-1|once
CASSVEGVVNTEAFF
>TRBV19|TRBJ1-6|.
CASSRSNSPLHF
>TRBV6-6|TRBJ1-6|.
CASSNGQAINSPLHF
>TRBV29-1|TRBJ2-7|once
CSAGQGRFDEQYF
>TRBV5-6|TRBJ1-3|.
CASSWGGTGVTGNTIYF
>TRBV19|TRBJ2-7|.
CASGSPYEQYF
>TRBV6-5|TRBJ1-1|once
CASSLTPTENTEAFF
>TRBV5-1|TRBJ2-7|.
CASRPNRGSLFYEQYF
>TRBV6-5|TRBJ2-3|.
CASGIGRSTDTQYF
>TRBV9|TRBJ2-5|.
CASSPYGGAQETQYF
>TRBV5-6|TRBJ2-3|.
CASSGTTRRNTDTQYF
>TRBV4-2|TRBJ2-5|.
CASSPGGDSGGQETQYF
>TRBV7-6|TRBJ2-1|.
CASSLAAGKNEQFF
>TRBV7-9|TRBJ2-5|.
CASSLDGSRQETQYF
>TRBV5-1|TRBJ1-6|few
CASSFGTGANSPLHF
>TRBV6-5|TRBJ1-6|.
CASSYERQSSPLHF
>TRBV5-1|TRBJ2-3|.
CASSAPRGLAGAGDTQYF
>TRBV15|TRBJ1-5|.
CATSPDPTGAEESQPQHF
>TRBV19|TRBJ1-5|.
CASSTHLTGADQPQHF
>TRBV5-6|TRBJ2-7|.
CASSPSATGGYEQYF
>TRBV5-1|TRBJ2-2|.
CASSEAAGGFDTGELFF
>TRBV5-6|TRBJ2-7|.
CASSRDRIYEQYF
>TRBV29-1|TRBJ2-1|.
CSVVSGAALSYNEQFF
>TRBV18|TRBJ2-7|.
CASSQNRGRAYEQYF
>TRBV5-5|TRBJ1-2|.
CASSLAPHGYTF
>TRBV15|TRBJ1-1|.
CATSREQENTEAFF
>TRBV10-3|TRBJ2-5|.
CAISAGLQETQYF
>TRBV6-5|TRBJ2-7|.
CASSPITSGGYEQYF
>TRBV28|TRBJ2-7|.
CASSEGGTEIYEQYF
>TRBV6-1|TRBJ2-1|.
CASRDKRGGFNEQFF
>TRBV27|TRBJ1-6|.
CASSLRGGPDSPLHF
>TRBV30|TRBJ1-1|.
CAWSVGRVAFF
>TRBV6-4|TRBJ2-3|.
CASSYSGGASAQYF
>TRBV18|TRBJ1-5|once
CASSPDRGGNQPQHF
>TRBV6-1|TRBJ2-7|.
CASSPGLSSYEQYF
>TRBV19|TRBJ2-7|.
CASSMVESSYEQYF
>TRBV6-1|TRBJ2-5|few
CASSSSNQETQYF
>TRBV6-5|TRBJ1-2|.
CASSWGPQGTNYGYTF
>TRBV29-1|TRBJ1-1|.
CSVEDSAGTGAPNTEAFF
>TRBV15|TRBJ1-4|.
CATSRAQGAEVGEKLFF
>TRBV27|TRBJ1-1|.
CASSLFSLTAMNTEAFF
>TRBV2|TRBJ1-4|.
CASSLEGGANEKLFF
>TRBV6-5|TRBJ1-1|.
CASRDGENTEAFF
>TRBV19|TRBJ1-1|.
CASRLDRGHTEAFF
>TRBV5-1|TRBJ1-6|.
CASSLSGTDNSPLHF
>TRBV5-1|TRBJ1-2|.
CASSFTGEANYGYTF